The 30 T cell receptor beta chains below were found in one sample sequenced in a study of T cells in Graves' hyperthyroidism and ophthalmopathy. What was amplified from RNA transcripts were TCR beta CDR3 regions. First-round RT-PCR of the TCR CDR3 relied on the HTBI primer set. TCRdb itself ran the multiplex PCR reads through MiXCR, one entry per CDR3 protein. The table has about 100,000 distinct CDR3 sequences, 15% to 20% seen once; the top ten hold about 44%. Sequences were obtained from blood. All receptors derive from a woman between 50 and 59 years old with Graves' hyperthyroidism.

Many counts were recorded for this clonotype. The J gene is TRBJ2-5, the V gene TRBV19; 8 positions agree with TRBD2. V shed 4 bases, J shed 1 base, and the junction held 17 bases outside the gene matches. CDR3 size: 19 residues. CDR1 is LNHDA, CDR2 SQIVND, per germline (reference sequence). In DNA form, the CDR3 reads TGTGCCAGTAGTACGCGCCCGGGACTAGTAGCTTCGGCCCAAGAGACCCAGTACTTC. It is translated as CASSTRPGLVASAQETQYF.

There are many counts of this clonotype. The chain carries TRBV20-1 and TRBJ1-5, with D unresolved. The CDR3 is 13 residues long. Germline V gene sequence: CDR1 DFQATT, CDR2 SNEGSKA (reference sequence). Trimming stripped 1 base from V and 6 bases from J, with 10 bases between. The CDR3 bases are TGCAGTGCTAGAGGGGGTTTCAGTCAGCCCCAGCATTTT. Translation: CSARGGFSQPQHF.

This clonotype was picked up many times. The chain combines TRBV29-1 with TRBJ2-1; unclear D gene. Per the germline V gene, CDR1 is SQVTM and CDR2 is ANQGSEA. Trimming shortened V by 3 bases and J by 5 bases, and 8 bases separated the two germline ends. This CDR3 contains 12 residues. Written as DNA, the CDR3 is TGCAGCGTTGACCCCAGTCACAATGAGCAGTTCTTC. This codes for CSVDPSHNEQFF.

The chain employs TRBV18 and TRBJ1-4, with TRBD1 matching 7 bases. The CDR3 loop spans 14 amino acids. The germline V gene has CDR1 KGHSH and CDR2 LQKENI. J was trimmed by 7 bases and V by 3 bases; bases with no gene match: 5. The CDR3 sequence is CASSPDRASEKLFF. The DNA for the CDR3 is TGTGCCAGCTCACCCGACAGGGCAAGTGAAAAACTGTTTTTT.

CDR3 DNA sequence: TGTGCCAGCAGCTCCGTCCCCGGGAACTATGGCTACACCTTC. It specifies CASSSVPGNYGYTF. V gene TRBV7-9 combines with J gene TRBJ1-2; D call uncertain. V lost 4 bases, J lost 2 bases, and 11 bases lay in between. This CDR3 has 14 residues. CDR1 and CDR2 from the germline V gene are SEHNR and FQNEAQ (reference sequence).

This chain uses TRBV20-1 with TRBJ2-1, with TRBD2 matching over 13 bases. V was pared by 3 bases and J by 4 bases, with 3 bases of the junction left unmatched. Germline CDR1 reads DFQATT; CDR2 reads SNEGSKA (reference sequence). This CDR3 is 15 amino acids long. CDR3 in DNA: TGCAGTGCTAGGGGGACTAGCGGGACTTACAATGAGCAGTTCTTC. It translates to CSARGTSGTYNEQFF.

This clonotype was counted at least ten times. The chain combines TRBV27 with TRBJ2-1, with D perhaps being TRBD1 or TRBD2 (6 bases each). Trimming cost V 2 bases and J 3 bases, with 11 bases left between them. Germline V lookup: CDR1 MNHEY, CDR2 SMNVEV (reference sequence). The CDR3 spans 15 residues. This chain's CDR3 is CASSLTGAGYNEQFF. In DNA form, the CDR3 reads TGTGCCAGCAGTTTAACGGGGGCGGGCTACAATGAGCAGTTCTTC.

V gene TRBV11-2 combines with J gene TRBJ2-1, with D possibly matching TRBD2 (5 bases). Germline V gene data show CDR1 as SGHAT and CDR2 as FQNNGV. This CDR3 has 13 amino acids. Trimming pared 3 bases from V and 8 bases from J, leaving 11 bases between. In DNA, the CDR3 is TGTGCCAGCAGCTTCGGGATTAAGGATGAGCAGTTCTTC. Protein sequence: CASSFGIKDEQFF.

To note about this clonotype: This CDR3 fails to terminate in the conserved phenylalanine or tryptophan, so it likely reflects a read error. Here the CDR3 reads CASSHRTENTEAFS. DNA for the CDR3: TGTGCCAGCAGCCATAGGACAGAGAACACTGAAGCTTTCTCT. This rearrangement joins TRBV5-4 to TRBJ1-1; tentatively, D is TRBD1 (6 bases). The ends were cut back, 4 bases at V and 1 base at J, with 11 bases in the middle. Germline loops: CDR1 SGHNT, CDR2 YYREEE (reference sequence). The CDR3 sequence is 14 residues long.

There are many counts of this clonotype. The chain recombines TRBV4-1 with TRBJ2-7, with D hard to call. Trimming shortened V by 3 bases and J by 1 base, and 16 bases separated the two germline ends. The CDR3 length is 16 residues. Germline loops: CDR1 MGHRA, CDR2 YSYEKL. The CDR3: CASSHPSRDQSYEQYF. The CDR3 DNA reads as TGCGCCAGCAGCCACCCGAGCCGTGACCAATCCTACGAGCAGTACTTC.

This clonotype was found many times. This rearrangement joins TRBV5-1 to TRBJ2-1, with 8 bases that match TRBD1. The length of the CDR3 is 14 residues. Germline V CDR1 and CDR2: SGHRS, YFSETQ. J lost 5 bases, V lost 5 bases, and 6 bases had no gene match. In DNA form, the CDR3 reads TGCGCCAGCAGTCGGACAGGGCCCCACAATGAGCAGTTCTTC. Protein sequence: CASSRTGPHNEQFF.

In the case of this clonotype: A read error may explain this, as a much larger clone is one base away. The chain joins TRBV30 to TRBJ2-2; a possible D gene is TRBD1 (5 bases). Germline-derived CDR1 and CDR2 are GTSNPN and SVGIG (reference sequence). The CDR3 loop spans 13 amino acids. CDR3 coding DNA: TGTGCCTGGGGCCTCAGGGTAACCGAGGAGCTGTTTTTT. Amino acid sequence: CAWGLRVTEELFF. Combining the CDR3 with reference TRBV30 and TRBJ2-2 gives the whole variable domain SQTIHQWPATLVQPVGSPLSLECTVEGTSNPNLYWYRQAAGRGLQLLFYSVGIGQISSEVPQNLSASRPQDRQFILSSKKLLLSDSGFYLCAWGLRVTEELFFGEGSRLTVL.

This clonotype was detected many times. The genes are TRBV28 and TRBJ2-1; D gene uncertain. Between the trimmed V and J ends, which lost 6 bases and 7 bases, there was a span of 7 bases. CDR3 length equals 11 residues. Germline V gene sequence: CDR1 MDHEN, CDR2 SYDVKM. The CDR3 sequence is CASSPRNEQFF. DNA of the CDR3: TGTGCCAGCAGCCCTCGGAATGAGCAGTTCTTC. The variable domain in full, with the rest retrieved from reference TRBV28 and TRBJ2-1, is DVKVTQSSRYLVKRTGEKVFLECVQDMDHENMFWYRQDPGLGLRLIYFSYDVKMKEKGDIPEGYSVSREKKERFSLILESASTNQTSMYLCASSPRNEQFFGPGTRLTVL.

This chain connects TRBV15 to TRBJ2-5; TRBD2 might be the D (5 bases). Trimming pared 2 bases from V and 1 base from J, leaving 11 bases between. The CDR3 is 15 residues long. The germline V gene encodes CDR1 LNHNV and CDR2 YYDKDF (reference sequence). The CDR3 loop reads CATSRNLAVQETQYF. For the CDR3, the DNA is TGTGCCACCAGCAGAAATCTAGCAGTCCAAGAGACCCAGTACTTC. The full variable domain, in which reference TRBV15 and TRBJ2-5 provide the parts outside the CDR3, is DAMVIQNPRYQVTQFGKPVTLSCSQTLNHNVMYWYQQKSSQAPKLLFHYYDKDFNNEADTPDNFQSRRPNTSFCFLDIRSPGLGDTAMYLCATSRNLAVQETQYFGPGTRLLVL.

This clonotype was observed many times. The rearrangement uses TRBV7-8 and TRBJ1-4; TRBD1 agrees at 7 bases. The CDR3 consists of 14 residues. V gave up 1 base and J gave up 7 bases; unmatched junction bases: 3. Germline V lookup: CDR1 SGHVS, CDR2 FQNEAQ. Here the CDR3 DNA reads TGTGCCAGCAGCTTAGACAGGGACAGTGAAAAACTGTTTTTT. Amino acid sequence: CASSLDRDSEKLFF.

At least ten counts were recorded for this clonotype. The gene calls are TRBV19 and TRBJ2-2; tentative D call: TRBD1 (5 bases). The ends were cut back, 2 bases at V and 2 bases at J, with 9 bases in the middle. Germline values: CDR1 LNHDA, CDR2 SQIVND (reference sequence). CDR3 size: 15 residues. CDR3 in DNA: TGTGCCAGTAGTATACAGGGTATTAACACCGGGGAGCTGTTTTTT. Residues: CASSIQGINTGELFF. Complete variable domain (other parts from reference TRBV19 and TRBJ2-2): DGGITQSPKYLFRKEGQNVTLSCEQNLNHDAMYWYRQDPGQGLRLIYYSQIVNDFQKGDIAEGYSVSREKKESFPLTVTSAQKNPTAFYLCASSIQGINTGELFFGEGSRLTVL.

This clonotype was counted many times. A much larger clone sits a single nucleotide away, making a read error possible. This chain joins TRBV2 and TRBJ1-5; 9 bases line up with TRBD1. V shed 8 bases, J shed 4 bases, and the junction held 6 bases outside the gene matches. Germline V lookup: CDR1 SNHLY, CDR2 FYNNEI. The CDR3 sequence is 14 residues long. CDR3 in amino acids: CASGGGTGNQPQHF. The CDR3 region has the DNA TGTGCCAGCGGAGGGGGGACAGGGAATCAGCCCCAGCATTTT.

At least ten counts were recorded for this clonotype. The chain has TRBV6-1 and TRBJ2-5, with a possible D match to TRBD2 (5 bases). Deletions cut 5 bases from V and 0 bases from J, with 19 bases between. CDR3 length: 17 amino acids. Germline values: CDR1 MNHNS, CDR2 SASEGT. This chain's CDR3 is CASSYGGGLWNQETQYF. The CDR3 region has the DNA TGTGCCAGCAGTTACGGCGGCGGGTTGTGGAACCAAGAGACCCAGTACTTC.

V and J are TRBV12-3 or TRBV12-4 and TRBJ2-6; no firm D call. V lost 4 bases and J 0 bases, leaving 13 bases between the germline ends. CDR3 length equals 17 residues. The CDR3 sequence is CASSYRVPLSGANVLTF. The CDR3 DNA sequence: TGTGCCAGCAGTTATCGGGTTCCCCTCTCTGGGGCCAACGTCCTGACTTTC.

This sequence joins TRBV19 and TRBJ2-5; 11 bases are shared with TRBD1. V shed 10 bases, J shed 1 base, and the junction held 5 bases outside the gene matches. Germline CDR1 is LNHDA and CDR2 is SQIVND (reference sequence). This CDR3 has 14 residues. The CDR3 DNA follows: TGTGCCACCGCCGGGACAGGGGGCCAAGAGACCCAGTACTTC. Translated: CATAGTGGQETQYF. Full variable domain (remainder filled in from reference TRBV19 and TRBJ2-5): DGGITQSPKYLFRKEGQNVTLSCEQNLNHDAMYWYRQDPGQGLRLIYYSQIVNDFQKGDIAEGYSVSREKKESFPLTVTSAQKNPTAFYLCATAGTGGQETQYFGPGTRLLVL.

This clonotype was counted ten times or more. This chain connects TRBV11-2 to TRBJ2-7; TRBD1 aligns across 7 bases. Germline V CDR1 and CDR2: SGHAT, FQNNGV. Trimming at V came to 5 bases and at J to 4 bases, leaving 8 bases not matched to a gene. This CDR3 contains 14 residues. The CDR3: CASSLMLGQYEQYV. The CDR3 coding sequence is TGTGCCAGCAGCCTCATGCTGGGACAGTACGAGCAGTACGTC.

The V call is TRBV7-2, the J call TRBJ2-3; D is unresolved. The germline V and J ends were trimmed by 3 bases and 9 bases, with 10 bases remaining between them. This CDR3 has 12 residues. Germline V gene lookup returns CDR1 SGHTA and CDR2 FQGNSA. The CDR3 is CASSLIPPTQYF. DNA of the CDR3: TGTGCCAGCAGCTTGATCCCTCCAACGCAGTATTTT.

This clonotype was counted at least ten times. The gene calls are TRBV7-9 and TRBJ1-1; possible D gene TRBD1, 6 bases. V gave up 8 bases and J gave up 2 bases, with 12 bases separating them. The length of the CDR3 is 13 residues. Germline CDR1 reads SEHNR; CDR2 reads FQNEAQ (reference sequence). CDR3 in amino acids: CASRDKENTEAFF. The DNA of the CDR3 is TGTGCCAGCCGGGACAAGGAAAACACTGAAGCTTTCTTT.

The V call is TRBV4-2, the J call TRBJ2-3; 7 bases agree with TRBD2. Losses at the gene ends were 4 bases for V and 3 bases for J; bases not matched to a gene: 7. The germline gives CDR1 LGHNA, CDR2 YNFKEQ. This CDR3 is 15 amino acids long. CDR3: CASSRGGGQTDTQYF. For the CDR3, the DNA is TGTGCCAGCAGCCGGGGGGGAGGGCAGACAGATACGCAGTATTTT.

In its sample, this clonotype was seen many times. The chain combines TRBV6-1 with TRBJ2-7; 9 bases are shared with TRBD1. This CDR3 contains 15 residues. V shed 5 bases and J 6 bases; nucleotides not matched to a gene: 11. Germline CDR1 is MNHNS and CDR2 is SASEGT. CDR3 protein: CASSYDRDRVGEQYF. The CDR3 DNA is TGTGCCAGCAGTTACGACCGGGACAGGGTGGGCGAGCAGTACTTC.

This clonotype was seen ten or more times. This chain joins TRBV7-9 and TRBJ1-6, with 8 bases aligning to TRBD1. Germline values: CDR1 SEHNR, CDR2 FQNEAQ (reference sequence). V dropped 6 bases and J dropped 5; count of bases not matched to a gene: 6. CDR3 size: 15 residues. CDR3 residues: CASSKQGGDNSPLHF. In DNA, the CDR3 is TGTGCCAGCAGTAAACAGGGGGGGGATAATTCACCCCTCCACTTT. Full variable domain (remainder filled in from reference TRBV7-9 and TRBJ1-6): DTGVSQNPRHKITKRGQNVTFRCDPISEHNRLYWYRQTLGQGPEFLTYFQNEAQLEKSRLLSDRFSAERPKGSFSTLEIQRTEQGDSAMYLCASSKQGGDNSPLHFGNGTRLTVT.

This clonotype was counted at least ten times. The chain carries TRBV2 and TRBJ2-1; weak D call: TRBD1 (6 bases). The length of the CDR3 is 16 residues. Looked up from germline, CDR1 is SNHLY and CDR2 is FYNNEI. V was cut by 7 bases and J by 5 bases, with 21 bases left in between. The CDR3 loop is CASTEGGGPNNNEQFF. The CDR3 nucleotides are TGTGCCAGCACCGAGGGTGGGGGCCCCAATAACAATGAGCAGTTCTTC.

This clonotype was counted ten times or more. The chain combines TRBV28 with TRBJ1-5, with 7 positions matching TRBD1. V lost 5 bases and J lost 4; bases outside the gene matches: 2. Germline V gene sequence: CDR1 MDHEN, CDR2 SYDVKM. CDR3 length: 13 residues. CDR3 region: CASSRQGNQPQHF. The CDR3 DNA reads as TGTGCCAGCAGTCGACAGGGTAATCAGCCCCAGCATTTT.

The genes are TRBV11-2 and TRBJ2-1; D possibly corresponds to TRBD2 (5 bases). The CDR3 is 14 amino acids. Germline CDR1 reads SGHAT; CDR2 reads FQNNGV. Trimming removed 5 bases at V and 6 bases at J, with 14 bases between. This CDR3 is CASSLGLKGNEQFF. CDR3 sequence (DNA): TGTGCCAGCAGCCTAGGACTTAAGGGCAATGAGCAGTTCTTC.

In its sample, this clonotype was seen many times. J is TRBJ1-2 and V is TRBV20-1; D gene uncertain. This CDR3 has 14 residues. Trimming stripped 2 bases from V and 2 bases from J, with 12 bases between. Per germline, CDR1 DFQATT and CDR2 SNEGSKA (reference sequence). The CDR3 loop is CSARWGGNNYGYTF. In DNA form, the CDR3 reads TGCAGTGCTAGATGGGGAGGGAACAACTATGGCTACACCTTC.